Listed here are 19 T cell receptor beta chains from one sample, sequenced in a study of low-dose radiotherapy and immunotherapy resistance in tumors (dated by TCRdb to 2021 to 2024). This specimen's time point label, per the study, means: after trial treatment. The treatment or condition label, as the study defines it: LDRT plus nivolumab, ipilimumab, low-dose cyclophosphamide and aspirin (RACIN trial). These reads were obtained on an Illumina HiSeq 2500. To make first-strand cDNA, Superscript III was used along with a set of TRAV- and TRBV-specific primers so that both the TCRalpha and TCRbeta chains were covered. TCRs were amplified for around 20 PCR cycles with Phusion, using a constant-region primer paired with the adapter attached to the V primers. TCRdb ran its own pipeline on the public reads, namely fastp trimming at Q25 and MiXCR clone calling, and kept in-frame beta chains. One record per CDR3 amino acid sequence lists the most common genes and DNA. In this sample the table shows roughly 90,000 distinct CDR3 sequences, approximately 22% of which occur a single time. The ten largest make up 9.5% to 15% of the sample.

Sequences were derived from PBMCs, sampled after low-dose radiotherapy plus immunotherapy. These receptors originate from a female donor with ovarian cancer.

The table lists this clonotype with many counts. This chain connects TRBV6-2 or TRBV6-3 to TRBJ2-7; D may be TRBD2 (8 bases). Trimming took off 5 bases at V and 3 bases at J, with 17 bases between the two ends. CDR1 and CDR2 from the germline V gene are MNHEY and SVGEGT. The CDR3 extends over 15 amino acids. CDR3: CASSPVSGTVYEQYF. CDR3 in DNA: TGTGCCAGCAGTCCCGTTAGCGGGACAGTCTACGAGCAGTACTTC.

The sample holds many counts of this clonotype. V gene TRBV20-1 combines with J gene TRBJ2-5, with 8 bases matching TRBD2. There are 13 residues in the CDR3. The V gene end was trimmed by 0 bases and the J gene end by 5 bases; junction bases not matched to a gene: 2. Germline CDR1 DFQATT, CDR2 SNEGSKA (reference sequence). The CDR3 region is CSARDIAGETQYF. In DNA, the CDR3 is TGCAGTGCTAGAGACATAGCGGGGGAGACCCAGTACTTC.

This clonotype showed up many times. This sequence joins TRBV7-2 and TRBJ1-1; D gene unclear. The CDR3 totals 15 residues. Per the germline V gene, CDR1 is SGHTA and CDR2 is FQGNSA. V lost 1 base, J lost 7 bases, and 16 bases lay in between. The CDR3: CASSLDGGVGDEAFF. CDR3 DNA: TGTGCCAGCAGCTTAGATGGCGGGGTTGGTGATGAAGCTTTCTTT.

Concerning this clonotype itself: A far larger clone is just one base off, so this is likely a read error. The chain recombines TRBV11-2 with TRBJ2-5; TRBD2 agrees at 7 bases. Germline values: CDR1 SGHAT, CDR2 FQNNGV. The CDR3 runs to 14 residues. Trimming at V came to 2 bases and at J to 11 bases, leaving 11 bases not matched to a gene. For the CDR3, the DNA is TGTGCCAGCAGCTTACGCGGGGGTTACAATGAGCAGTACTTC. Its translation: CASSLRGGYNEQYF.

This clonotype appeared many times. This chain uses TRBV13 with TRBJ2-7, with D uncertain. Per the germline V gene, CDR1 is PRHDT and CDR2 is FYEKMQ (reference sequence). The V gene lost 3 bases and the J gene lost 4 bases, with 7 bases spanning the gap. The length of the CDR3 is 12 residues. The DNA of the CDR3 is TGTGCCAGCAGCTTTTCAGAATACGAGCAGTACTTC. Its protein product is CASSFSEYEQYF.

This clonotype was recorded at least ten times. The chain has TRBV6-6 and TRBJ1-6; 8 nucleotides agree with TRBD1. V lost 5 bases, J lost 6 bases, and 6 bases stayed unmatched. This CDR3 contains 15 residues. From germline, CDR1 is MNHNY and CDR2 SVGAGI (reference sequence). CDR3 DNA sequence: TGTGCCAGCAGTGGTTGGGGGACAGGTAATTCACCCCTCCACTTT. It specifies CASSGWGTGNSPLHF.

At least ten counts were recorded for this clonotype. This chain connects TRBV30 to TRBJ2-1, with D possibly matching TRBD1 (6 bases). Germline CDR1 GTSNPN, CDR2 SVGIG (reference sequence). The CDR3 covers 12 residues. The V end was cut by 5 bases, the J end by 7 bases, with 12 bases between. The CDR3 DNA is TGTGCCTGGTGGGCGAGGGGGAATGAGCAGTTCTTC. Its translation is CAWWARGNEQFF.

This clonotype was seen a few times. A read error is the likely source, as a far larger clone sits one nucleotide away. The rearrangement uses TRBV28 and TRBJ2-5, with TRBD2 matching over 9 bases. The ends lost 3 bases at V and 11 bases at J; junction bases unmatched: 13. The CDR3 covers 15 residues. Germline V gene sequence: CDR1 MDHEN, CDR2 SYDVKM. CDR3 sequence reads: CASSFPAGGNNEQYF. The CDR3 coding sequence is TGTGCCAGCAGTTTCCCGGCGGGGGGGAACAATGAGCAGTACTTC. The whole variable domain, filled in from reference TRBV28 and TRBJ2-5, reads DVKVTQSSRYLVKRTGEKVFLECVQDMDHENMFWYRQDPGLGLRLIYFSYDVKMKEKGDIPEGYSVSREKKERFSLILESASTNQTSMYLCASSFPAGGNNEQYFGPGTRLLVL.

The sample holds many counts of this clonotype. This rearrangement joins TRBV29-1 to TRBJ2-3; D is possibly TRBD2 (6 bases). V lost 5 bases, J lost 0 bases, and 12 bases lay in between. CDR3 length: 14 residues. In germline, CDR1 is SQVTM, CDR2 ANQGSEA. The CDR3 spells CSVRDLTSTDTQYF. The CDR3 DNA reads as TGCAGCGTTCGGGACTTAACTAGCACAGATACGCAGTATTTT.

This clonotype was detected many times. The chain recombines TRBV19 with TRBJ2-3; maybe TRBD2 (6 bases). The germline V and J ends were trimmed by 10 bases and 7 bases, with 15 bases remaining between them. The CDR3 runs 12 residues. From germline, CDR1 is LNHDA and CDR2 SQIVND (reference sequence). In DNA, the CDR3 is TGTGCCACCTCGGCGGGAAGAAATACGCAGTATTTT. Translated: CATSAGRNTQYF.

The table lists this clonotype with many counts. The CDR3 spells CASSVATGGKLFF. The CDR3 DNA reads as TGTGCCAGCAGCGTAGCTACCGGGGGGAAACTGTTTTTT. The gene calls are TRBV9 and TRBJ1-4; possibly TRBD1 for D (5 bases). Trimming cost V 0 bases and J 11 bases, with 11 bases left between them. This CDR3 has 13 amino acids. Germline-derived CDR1 and CDR2 are SGDLS and YYNGEE.

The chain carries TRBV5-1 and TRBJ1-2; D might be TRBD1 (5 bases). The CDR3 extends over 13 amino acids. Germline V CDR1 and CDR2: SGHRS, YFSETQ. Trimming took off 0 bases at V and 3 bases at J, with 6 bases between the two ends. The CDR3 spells CASSLGQHYGYTF. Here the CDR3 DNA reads TGCGCCAGCAGCTTGGGACAGCACTATGGCTACACCTTC.

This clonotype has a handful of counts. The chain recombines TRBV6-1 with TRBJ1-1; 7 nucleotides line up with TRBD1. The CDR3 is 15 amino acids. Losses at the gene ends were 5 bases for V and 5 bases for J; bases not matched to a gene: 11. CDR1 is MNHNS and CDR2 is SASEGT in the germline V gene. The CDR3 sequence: CASSHQIRGGTEAFF. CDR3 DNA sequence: TGTGCCAGCAGTCATCAAATCAGGGGGGGGACTGAAGCTTTCTTT.

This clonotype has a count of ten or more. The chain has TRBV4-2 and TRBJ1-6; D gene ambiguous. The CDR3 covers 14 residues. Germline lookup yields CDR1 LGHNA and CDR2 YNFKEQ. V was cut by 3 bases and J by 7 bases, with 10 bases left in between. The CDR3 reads CASSHKRSNSPLHF. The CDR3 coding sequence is TGTGCCAGCAGCCACAAAAGATCGAATTCACCCCTCCACTTT.

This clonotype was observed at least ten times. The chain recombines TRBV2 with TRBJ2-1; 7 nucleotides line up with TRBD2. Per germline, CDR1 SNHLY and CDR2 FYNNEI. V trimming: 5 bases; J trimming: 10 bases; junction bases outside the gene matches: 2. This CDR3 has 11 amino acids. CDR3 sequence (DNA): TGTGCCAGCAGTAGAGCGGGGGAGCAGTTCTTC. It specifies CASSRAGEQFF. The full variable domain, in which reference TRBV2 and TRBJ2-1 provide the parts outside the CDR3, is EPEVTQTPSHQVTQMGQEVILRCVPISNHLYFYWYRQILGQKVEFLVSFYNNEISEKSEIFDDQFSVERPDGSNFTLKIRSTKLEDSAMYFCASSRAGEQFFGPGTRLTVL.

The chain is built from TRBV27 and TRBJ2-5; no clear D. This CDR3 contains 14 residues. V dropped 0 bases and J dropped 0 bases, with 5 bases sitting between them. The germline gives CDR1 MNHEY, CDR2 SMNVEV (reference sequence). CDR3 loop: CASSLSGNQETQYF. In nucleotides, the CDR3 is TGTGCCAGCAGTTTATCGGGCAACCAAGAGACCCAGTACTTC.

The CDR3 DNA is TGTGCCAGCAGCCGGAACCGACAAAGCAATCAGCCCCAGCATTTT. This gives the protein CASSRNRQSNQPQHF. The chain recombines TRBV3-1 with TRBJ1-5; D is unclear. Germline V gives CDR1 LGHDT, CDR2 YNNKEL (reference sequence). Trimming took 4 bases from V and 1 from J, leaving 11 bases between them. The CDR3 is made up of 15 amino acids.

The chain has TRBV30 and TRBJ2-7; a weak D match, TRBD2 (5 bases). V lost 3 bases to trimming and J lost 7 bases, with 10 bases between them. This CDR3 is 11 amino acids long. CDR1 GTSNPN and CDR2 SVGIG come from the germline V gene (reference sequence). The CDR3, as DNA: TGTGCCTGGAGCCGGGGATGGGAGCAGTACTTC. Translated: CAWSRGWEQYF. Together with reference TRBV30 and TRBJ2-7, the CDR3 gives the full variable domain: SQTIHQWPATLVQPVGSPLSLECTVEGTSNPNLYWYRQAAGRGLQLLFYSVGIGQISSEVPQNLSASRPQDRQFILSSKKLLLSDSGFYLCAWSRGWEQYFGPGTRLTVT.

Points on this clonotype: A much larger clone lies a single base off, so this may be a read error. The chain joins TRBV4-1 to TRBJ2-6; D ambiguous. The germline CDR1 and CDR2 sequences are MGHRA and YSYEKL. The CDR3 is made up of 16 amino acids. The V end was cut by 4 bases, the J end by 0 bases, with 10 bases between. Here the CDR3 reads CASSRLRSSGANVLTF. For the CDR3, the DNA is TGCGCCAGCAGCCGACTTCGGAGCTCTGGGGCCAACGTCCTGACTTTC.